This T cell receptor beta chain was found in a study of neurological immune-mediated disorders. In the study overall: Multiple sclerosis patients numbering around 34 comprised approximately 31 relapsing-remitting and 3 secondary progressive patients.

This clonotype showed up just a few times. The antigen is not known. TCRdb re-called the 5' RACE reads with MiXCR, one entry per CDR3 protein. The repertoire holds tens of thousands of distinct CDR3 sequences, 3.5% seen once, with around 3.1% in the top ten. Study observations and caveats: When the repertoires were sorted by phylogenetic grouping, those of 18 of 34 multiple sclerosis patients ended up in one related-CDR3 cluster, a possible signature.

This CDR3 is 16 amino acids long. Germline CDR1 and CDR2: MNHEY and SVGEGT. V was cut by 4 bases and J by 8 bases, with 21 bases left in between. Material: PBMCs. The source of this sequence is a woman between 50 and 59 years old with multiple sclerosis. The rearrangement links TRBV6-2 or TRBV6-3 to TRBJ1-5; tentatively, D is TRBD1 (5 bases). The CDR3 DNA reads TGTGCCAGCAGTTCCCTCCGGGACGGGGAGAGGAAGCCCCAGCATTTT. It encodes CASSSLRDGERKPQHF.